A selection of T cell receptor beta chains follows, all from one sample in a study of beta chain features in type 1 diabetes. Libraries were prepared by immunoSEQ multiplex PCR; TCRdb keeps only in-frame clonotypes and omits some of them. Of 130,000 to 150,000 clones in the sample, more than 9% were seen once. Sequenced sample: naive CD4+ T cells from blood. The source is a young man in good health. The CDR3 runs from the conserved cysteine through the conserved F or W. A D gene is named only where the DNA matches it firmly. Size tells how often a clone was seen (once, few, many) or the class of an expanded clone, and some rows leave it out.

size	J	D	V	CDR3	DNA
few	TRBJ2-7	-	TRBV5-6	CASSRGSGVHEQYF	TGTGCCAGCAGCCGAGGATCAGGGGTCCACGAGCAGTACTTC
-	TRBJ2-5	TRBD2	TRBV4-2	CASSLRASGGRGTQYF	TGTGCCAGCAGCCTGCGGGCTAGCGGGGGTCGGGGGACCCAGTACTTC
few	TRBJ2-7	-	TRBV11-2	CASSLTFGGTGYEQYF	TGTGCCAGCAGCTTAACCTTTGGGGGGACCGGGTACGAGCAGTACTTC
few	TRBJ2-2	-	TRBV5-4	CASSYRGQGGTGELFF	TGTGCCAGCAGTTACCGAGGACAGGGAGGGACCGGGGAGCTGTTTTTT
-	TRBJ2-5	TRBD1	TRBV27	CASSLFGQAEETQYF	TGTGCCAGCAGTTTATTTGGACAGGCGGAAGAGACCCAGTACTTC
few	TRBJ1-2	TRBD1	TRBV18	CASSPQGGQFPVGYTF	TGTGCCAGCTCACCACAAGGGGGACAGTTTCCAGTTGGCTACACCTTC
-	TRBJ2-7	-	TRBV6-5	CASSYSASDSYEQYF	TGTGCCAGCAGTTACTCGGCCTCCGATTCTTACGAGCAGTACTTC
few	TRBJ2-1	TRBD2	TRBV28	CASSSLAGGNNEQFF	TGTGCCAGCAGTTCCCTAGCGGGGGGAAACAATGAGCAGTTCTTC
few	TRBJ1-2	-	TRBV11-2	CASSAQGTRLYGYTF	TGTGCCAGCAGCGCCCAGGGTACCAGACTCTATGGCTACACCTTC
few	TRBJ1-6	-	TRBV9	CASSVSDSSTPLHF	TGTGCCAGCAGCGTCAGTGACTCTTCAACACCCCTCCACTTT
-	TRBJ2-7	TRBD1	TRBV11-2	CASSPSWGQGTLYEQYF	TGTGCCAGCAGCCCGAGTTGGGGACAGGGTACGCTTTACGAGCAGTACTTC
-	TRBJ2-7	-	TRBV7-8	CASSLVRSTSYEQYF	TGTGCCAGCAGCTTAGTACGATCTACCTCCTACGAGCAGTACTTC
few	TRBJ1-1	-	TRBV19	CASANLPGQNTEAFF	TGTGCCAGTGCCAACCTACCGGGACAGAACACTGAAGCTTTCTTT
-	TRBJ1-5	-	TRBV18	CASSPLAAEVQPQHF	TGTGCCAGCTCACCACTGGCGGCCGAGGTTCAGCCCCAGCATTTT
few	TRBJ2-2	-	TRBV7-8	CASSLDSGQGIYGELFF	TGTGCCAGCAGCTTAGACTCCGGGCAGGGAATCTACGGGGAGCTGTTTTTT
-	TRBJ1-5	-	TRBV28	CASSRTWSNQPQHF	TGTGCCAGCAGCCGTACATGGAGCAATCAGCCCCAGCATTTT
few	TRBJ2-1	-	TRBV5-1	CASSQGVADSEQFF	TGCGCCAGCAGCCAGGGTGTAGCGGATTCTGAGCAGTTCTTC
once	TRBJ1-2	-	TRBV29-1	CSVETGSYGYTF	TGCAGCGTAGAAACAGGATCATATGGCTACACCTTC
few	TRBJ1-6	-	TRBV18	CASSQTEDNSPLHF	TGTGCCAGCTCTCAGACAGAGGATAATTCACCCCTCCACTTT
many	TRBJ1-2	-	TRBV30	CAWRENYGYTF	TGTGCCTGGAGAGAGAACTATGGCTACACCTTC
-	TRBJ2-7	-	TRBV7-3	CASSQHDGSYEQYF	TGTGCCAGCAGTCAACACGACGGGTCCTACGAGCAGTACTTC
-	TRBJ1-2	-	TRBV29-1	CSVTEGVREYGYTF	TGCAGCGTTACCGAGGGGGTAAGGGAGTATGGCTACACCTTC
-	TRBJ2-5	TRBD2	TRBV7-2	CASSPPGTSGKETQYF	TGTGCCAGCAGCCCACCCGGGACTAGCGGGAAAGAGACCCAGTACTTC
many	TRBJ2-7	-	TRBV4-2	CASSPAEENYEQYF	TGTGCCAGCAGTCCCGCGGAGGAGAACTACGAGCAGTACTTC
-	TRBJ2-5	-	TRBV7-9	CASSSPGVQETQYF	TGTGCCAGCAGCTCCCCCGGGGTCCAAGAGACCCAGTACTTC
-	TRBJ2-3	TRBD2	TRBV6-6	CASSWTSGGDLSPYF	TGTGCCAGCAGTTGGACTAGCGGGGGGGACCTGAGTCCGTATTTT
many	TRBJ2-2	-	TRBV10-3	CAISESSTSGELFF	TGTGCCATCAGTGAGTCTTCGACATCTGGGGAGCTGTTTTTT
few	TRBJ2-7	-	TRBV9	CASSVGWRADSYEQYF	TGTGCCAGCAGCGTAGGGTGGAGGGCAGACTCCTACGAGCAGTACTTC
-	TRBJ2-3	TRBD2	TRBV27	CASSPRSGGGTDTQYF	TGTGCCAGCAGTCCGAGGAGCGGGGGGGGCACAGATACGCAGTATTTT
-	TRBJ1-6	-	TRBV2	CASSGRGSNSPLHF	TGTGCCAGCAGTGGACGGGGGAGTAATTCACCCCTCCACTTT
few	TRBJ2-2	-	TRBV7-2	CASTIGTGELFF	TGTGCCAGCACGATCGGTACCGGGGAGCTGTTTTTT
-	TRBJ1-2	TRBD1	TRBV5-1	CASSGDRANGYTF	TGCGCCAGCAGCGGGGACAGGGCCAATGGTTACACCTTC
-	TRBJ1-5	-	TRBV15	CATSRAQTGVGQPQHF	TGTGCCACCAGCAGAGCCCAGACCGGGGTGGGTCAGCCCCAGCATTTT
few	TRBJ2-5	TRBD1	TRBV23-1	CASSHPGQGSETQYF	TGCGCCAGCAGTCATCCGGGACAGGGTTCGGAGACCCAGTACTTC
-	TRBJ2-3	TRBD1	TRBV4-1	CASSQLPFGQGDTQYF	TGCGCCAGCAGCCAACTTCCCTTTGGACAGGGCGATACGCAGTATTTT
-	TRBJ2-4	-	TRBV9	CASSVGQLAKNIQYF	TGTGCCAGCAGCGTAGGACAGCTAGCCAAAAACATTCAGTACTTC
-	TRBJ1-2	-	TRBV9	CASSVDSNYGYTF	TGTGCCAGCAGCGTAGACAGCAACTATGGCTACACCTTC
few	TRBJ1-2	-	TRBV4-3	CASSQDFGARNYGYTF	TGCGCCAGCAGCCAAGATTTTGGGGCGCGTAACTATGGCTACACCTTC
few	TRBJ2-5	TRBD1	TRBV7-2	CASSFRTGQRETQYF	TGTGCCAGCAGCTTCCGGACAGGGCAGAGGGAGACCCAGTACTTC
-	TRBJ1-3	TRBD1	TRBV6-1	CASSDDRDSGNTIYF	TGTGCCAGCAGTGACGACAGGGACTCTGGAAACACCATATATTTT
many	TRBJ1-2	-	TRBV28	CASSLSDGNYGYTF	TGTGCCAGCAGCCTAAGCGACGGTAACTATGGCTACACCTTC
few	TRBJ1-4	TRBD1	TRBV28	CASRLIFGQGIEKLFF	TGTGCCAGCAGGTTGATTTTTGGACAGGGTATCGAAAAACTGTTTTTT
-	TRBJ1-2	TRBD1	TRBV6-5	CASSYSPGTGRNGYTF	TGTGCCAGCAGTTACTCGCCCGGGACAGGGAGAAATGGCTACACCTTC
few	TRBJ2-7	-	TRBV7-2	CASSNNPQGTYEQYF	TGTGCCAGCAGCAATAACCCCCAGGGTACCTACGAGCAGTACTTC
-	TRBJ2-3	TRBD2	TRBV7-3	CASSGILAGNTDTQYF	TGTGCCAGCAGCGGAATATTAGCGGGGAACACAGATACGCAGTATTTT
few	TRBJ2-5	-	TRBV30	CAWSVGLQETQYF	TGTGCCTGGAGTGTAGGACTACAAGAGACCCAGTACTTC
few	TRBJ2-3	TRBD2	TRBV5-1	CASSLGLAGGPEDTQYF	TGCGCCAGCAGCTTGGGCCTAGCGGGGGGGCCGGAGGATACGCAGTATTTT
few	TRBJ2-3	TRBD1	TRBV11-1	CASSLTGTGVSDTQYF	TGTGCCAGCAGCTTAACCGGGACAGGGGTATCGGATACGCAGTATTTT
-	TRBJ1-4	-	TRBV5-1	CASSLDPTGEKLFF	TGCGCCAGCAGCTTGGACCCCACGGGTGAAAAACTGTTTTTT
-	TRBJ2-1	TRBD2	TRBV15	CATSSGTSGGAGSNEQFF	TGTGCCACCAGCAGCGGGACTAGCGGGGGGGCCGGTTCTAATGAGCAGTTCTTC
few	TRBJ1-5	-	TRBV6-5	CASSGGTGRNQPQHF	TGTGCCAGCAGTGGGGGGACGGGGCGCAATCAGCCCCAGCATTTT
-	TRBJ1-5	-	TRBV5-8	CASSTPGRGNQPQHF	TGTGCCAGCAGCACACCCGGGAGGGGAAATCAGCCCCAGCATTTT
few	TRBJ1-1	-	TRBV30	CAWSVLTGVRAFF	TGTGCCTGGAGTGTACTTACGGGGGTTCGGGCTTTCTTT